This entry lists 7 T cell receptor beta chains sequenced from one sample in a study of blood T cell repertoires in COVID-19. Data came from immunoSEQ multiplex PCR; TCRdb stores just in-frame clones and leaves some out. Here the sample spans about 35,000 clones, 83% being singletons. The sample taken for sequencing was peripheral blood. These TCRs come from a man aged 45 to 65 with acute or convalescent COVID-19.

The chain couples TRBV25-1 to TRBJ1-1; D is unresolved. Germline CDR1 is MGHDK and CDR2 is SYGVNS. The CDR3 loop spans 16 amino acids. Trimming took off 4 bases at V and 6 bases at J, with 21 bases between the two ends. The CDR3 sequence is CASSARTAGSESEAFF. The CDR3 nucleotides read TGTGCCAGCAGTGCTAGGACGGCGGGTTCTGAGTCTGAAGCTTTCTTT.

A few counts support this clone. The chain couples TRBV5-1 to TRBJ2-7; a possible D gene is TRBD1 (5 bases). Germline CDR1 and CDR2: SGHRS and YFSETQ. Deletions cut 6 bases from V and 2 bases from J, with 21 bases between. The CDR3 consists of 16 residues. CDR3 sequence: CASTFGLGVPTYEQYF. Here the CDR3 DNA reads TGCGCCAGCACCTTTGGCCTAGGGGTACCAACCTACGAGCAGTACTTC.

The chain uses TRBV4-2 and TRBJ2-2; D gene uncertain. V shed 2 bases and J shed 7 bases, with 2 bases lying between them. There are 11 residues in the CDR3. CDR1 LGHNA and CDR2 YNFKEQ come from the germline V gene. CDR3 sequence (DNA): TGTGCCAGCAGCCAACGCGGGGAGCTGTTTTTT. Amino acid sequence: CASSQRGELFF.

The rearrangement uses TRBV28 and TRBJ1-5, with D possibly TRBD1 on 6 matching bases. CDR3 size: 16 residues. Germline CDR1 and CDR2: MDHEN and SYDVKM. The germline V and J ends were trimmed by 5 bases and 0 bases, with 14 bases remaining between them. CDR3 coding DNA: TGTGCCAGCAGTGCCTGGACAGTGCATAGCAATCAGCCCCAGCATTTT. Translating it yields CASSAWTVHSNQPQHF.

The chain is built from TRBV19 and TRBJ2-7, with D perhaps TRBD1 (5 bases). The CDR3 is 13 amino acids. Trimming removed 10 bases from V and 1 base from J, with 14 bases in between. Germline V gene data show CDR1 as LNHDA and CDR2 as SQIVND (reference sequence). CDR3 in amino acids: CATLTQDSYEQYF. The CDR3 DNA is TGTGCCACCCTGACACAGGATTCCTACGAGCAGTACTTC.

The chain links TRBV7-6 to TRBJ2-1; TRBD2 aligns across 9 bases. With V trimmed by 1 base and J by 6 bases, 7 bases remained unmatched. The CDR3 runs 16 residues. Germline assignment: CDR1 SGHVS and CDR2 FNYEAQ. The CDR3 sequence: CASSLVPAGGGNEQFF. CDR3 DNA sequence: TGTGCCAGCAGCTTAGTTCCAGCGGGGGGTGGCAATGAGCAGTTCTTC.

The gene calls are TRBV5-4 and TRBJ2-2, with 7 bases identical to TRBD1. With V trimmed by 5 bases and J by 7 bases, 5 bases remained unmatched. This CDR3 contains 13 residues. CDR1 is SGHNT and CDR2 is YYREEE in the germline V gene (reference sequence). The CDR3 is CASSPGGFGELFF. The CDR3 nucleotides read TGTGCCAGCAGTCCAGGGGGTTTCGGGGAGCTGTTTTTT.